The TCR beta chain described here comes from a study of cytomegalovirus exposure and HLA in healthy donors. The CDR3 totals 17 residues. V was trimmed by 3 bases and J by 2 bases, leaving 19 bases between them. Germline-derived CDR1 and CDR2 are SGDLS and YYNGEE. Overall study results and limits: For most TCR sequences rarity was the rule, although some public TCRs occurred in many donors. Later analysis identified 16,000 or so TCR beta sequences associated with HLA alleles, using a false discovery rate threshold of 0.05.

The PCR employed 60 Vbeta primers together with 13 Jbeta primers. Data came from immunoSEQ multiplex PCR; TCRdb stores just in-frame clones and leaves some out. Here the sample spans some 200,000 clones, about four fifths being singletons. A remark on this clone: The antigen is undetermined.

Sequenced input: PBMCs. The sequence derives from a woman aged 50 to 60 in good health and CMV-seropositive. The V and J genes are TRBV9 and TRBJ2-3; D is unclear. The chain's CDR3 is CASSDTTSNRFTDTQYF. DNA of the CDR3: TGTGCCAGCAGCGACACCACCTCGAACAGATTCACAGATACGCAGTATTTT.